These T cell receptor beta chains were read from a single sample in a study of siplizumab effects on memory and regulatory T cells. Only in-frame clones appear in the TCRdb table, and some are missing; sequencing was by immunoSEQ multiplex PCR. The repertoire consists of tens of thousands of clones, with roughly nine tenths occurring once and the leading ten covering roughly 29%. Sequencing was done on a sample of CD8+ T cells sorted from blood. All receptors derive from a human donor in good health. The CDR3 runs from the conserved cysteine through the conserved F or W. The D gene is left open where the match is weak. Size values are once, few and many counts, or a class for expanded clones, and some rows have none.

d_call	clone_size	v_call	j_call	cdr3_nt	cdr3_aa
NA	NA	TRBV18	TRBJ1-4	TGTGCCAGCTCACCAGGAAACGAAGAAAAACTGTTTTTT	CASSPGNEEKLFF
NA	once	TRBV27	TRBJ1-1	TGTGCCAGCAGTTGGGGGGGAACGTCCACTGAAGCTTTCTTT	CASSWGGTSTEAFF
TRBD1	NA	TRBV5-1	TRBJ2-5	TGCGCCAGCACCCTTGGACAGGGGTTAGAGACCCAGTACTTC	CASTLGQGLETQYF
NA	NA	TRBV6-5	TRBJ1-3	TGTGCCAGCAGGGAATTCAACTCTGGAAACACCATATATTTT	CASREFNSGNTIYF
NA	NA	TRBV28	TRBJ1-2	TGTGCCAGCAGAATTGGGGGGGGCGACTACACCTTC	CASRIGGGDYTF
NA	NA	TRBV13	TRBJ2-7	TGTGCCAGCAGCTTAGGGGGCGAGCAGTACTTC	CASSLGGEQYF
TRBD1	NA	TRBV7-3	TRBJ2-2	TGTGCCAGCAGCTTAACGCCGGACAGGGGAACCGGGGAGCTGTTTTTT	CASSLTPDRGTGELFF
NA	once	TRBV18	TRBJ1-1	TGTGCCAGCTCGCCAGGGTGGAACGCTGAAGCTTTCTTT	CASSPGWNAEAFF
TRBD1	NA	TRBV27	TRBJ2-7	TGTGCCAGCAGTTTAGGACAGGGAGGACCCTACGAGCAGTACTTC	CASSLGQGGPYEQYF
NA	NA	TRBV19	TRBJ1-1	TGTGCCAGTAGTATCGGAGAAAGGGCGATCGCTGAAGCTTTCTTT	CASSIGERAIAEAFF
TRBD1	NA	TRBV19	TRBJ2-7	TGTGCCAGTAGAGACAGGGGTTTCTACGAGCAGTACTTC	CASRDRGFYEQYF
NA	NA	TRBV6-4	TRBJ1-1	TGTGCCAGCAAATACGGCTTCGGGGACACTGAAGCTTTCTTT	CASKYGFGDTEAFF
NA	NA	TRBV5-8	TRBJ2-5	TGTGCCAGCAGACCCGGGACTGCGGCGCAAGAGACCCAGTACTTC	CASRPGTAAQETQYF
TRBD1	NA	TRBV19	TRBJ2-7	TGTGCCAGTAGTCTTCAGACAGGGGGTGGCGAGCAGTACTTC	CASSLQTGGGEQYF
TRBD2	NA	TRBV7-6	TRBJ2-1	TGTGCCAGCAGCTCTACTAGCGGGGCTTGGGATGAGCAGTTCTTC	CASSSTSGAWDEQFF
TRBD2	NA	TRBV10-1	TRBJ2-2	TGCGCCAGCAGTGAGGGGGTGACTAGCGCGAACACCGGGGAGCTGTTTTTT	CASSEGVTSANTGELFF
NA	NA	TRBV6-5	TRBJ1-2	TGTGCCAGCAGTTACTCGTCTAACTATGGCTACACCTTC	CASSYSSNYGYTF
NA	NA	TRBV27	TRBJ2-1	TGTGCCAGCAGTCTGCAGGACTCCTACAATGAGCAGTTCTTC	CASSLQDSYNEQFF
NA	NA	TRBV5-4	TRBJ1-2	TGTGCCAGCAGCTGGGCTCATGGCTACACCTTC	CASSWAHGYTF
TRBD2	NA	TRBV4-2	TRBJ2-1	TGTGCCACTACTAGCGCTATTACCCCCAATGAGCAGTTCTTC	CATTSAITPNEQFF
NA	NA	TRBV9	TRBJ2-7	TGTGCCAGCAGCGCCCAGGGGACTCCCTACGAGCAGTACTTC	CASSAQGTPYEQYF
NA	NA	TRBV27	TRBJ1-2	TGTGCCAGCAGTTTACTGGCAGGGACGGACGGCTACACCTTC	CASSLLAGTDGYTF
TRBD1	NA	TRBV12-5	TRBJ1-5	TGTGCTAGTGGTCCAGGGACAGGCAATCAGCCCCAGCATTTT	CASGPGTGNQPQHF
TRBD2	once	TRBV6-1	TRBJ2-7	TGTGCCAGCAGTGAAGCCCGCTGGGGCGGGAGCTCCTACGAGCAGTACTTC	CASSEARWGGSSYEQYF
TRBD2	NA	TRBV9	TRBJ2-3	TGTGCCAGCGGTCGGACTAGCGGGAGCGCAGATACGCAGTATTTT	CASGRTSGSADTQYF
NA	NA	TRBV7-9	TRBJ1-4	TGTGCCAGCAGCCCCTCCTTAGGCGAGGGAGAAAAACTGTTTTTT	CASSPSLGEGEKLFF
NA	NA	TRBV7-9	TRBJ2-7	TGTGCCAGCAGCCCGGGACTTCTCTACGAGCAGTACTTC	CASSPGLLYEQYF
TRBD2	NA	TRBV9	TRBJ2-1	TGTGCCAGCAGCGTAGCTGGCCTAGCGGGGGGCCCGTTCTTC	CASSVAGLAGGPFF
NA	NA	TRBV14	TRBJ1-1	TGTGCCAGCAGCCAAGAATGGCAGGGGTACATGAACACTGAAGCTTTCTTT	CASSQEWQGYMNTEAFF
TRBD1	NA	TRBV6-5	TRBJ1-2	TGTGCCAGCAGCGACAGGGTTGGCTACACCTTC	CASSDRVGYTF
TRBD1	few	TRBV6-5	TRBJ1-2	TGTGCCAGCAGTTACGGGCAGGGGGCCGGCTATGGCTACACCTTC	CASSYGQGAGYGYTF
NA	NA	TRBV6-1	TRBJ1-2	TGTGCCAGCAGTGAAGCGCCAGGGAAGGCCACTAACTATGGCTACACCTTC	CASSEAPGKATNYGYTF
NA	NA	TRBV5-6	TRBJ1-5	TGTGCCAGCAGCTTGGCCGGGTCCTCTCAGCATTTT	CASSLAGSSQHF
NA	NA	TRBV9	TRBJ2-2	TGTGCCAGCAGCCCTTTTGGAGGCGGCGGGGAGCTGTTTTTT	CASSPFGGGGELFF
TRBD2	NA	TRBV4-1	TRBJ2-3	TGCGCCAGCAGCCAGGGGACTAGTGGGGGGGATACGCAGTATTTT	CASSQGTSGGDTQYF
TRBD1	NA	TRBV27	TRBJ1-1	TGTGCCAGCAGTTTCCAGGACAGGAGAGGCACTGAAGCTTTCTTT	CASSFQDRRGTEAFF
NA	NA	TRBV18	TRBJ1-4	TGTGCCAGCTCAGCGACAGAGGATGAAAAACTGTTTTTT	CASSATEDEKLFF
TRBD1	once	TRBV5-4	TRBJ1-2	TGTGCCAGCAGGGCCGAGGGACAGTATCTTTTTATGGAGGGCTACACCTTC	CASRAEGQYLFMEGYTF
NA	NA	TRBV10-3	TRBJ1-2	TGTGCCATCAGTCCCCCTCAAGCGGCCAGGGAGTATGGCTACACCTTC	CAISPPQAAREYGYTF
NA	NA	TRBV11-2	TRBJ2-4	TGTGCCAGCAGCATAGGCGCCGCAGACCTAGCCAAAAACATTCAGTACTTC	CASSIGAADLAKNIQYF
NA	NA	TRBV6-4	TRBJ2-3	TGTGCCAGCAGTGCAGGCGGCGGCACAGATACGCAGTATTTT	CASSAGGGTDTQYF
NA	NA	TRBV7-6	TRBJ1-1	TGTGCCAGCAGCTTAGCGGAGGCGGCTTTGAACACTGAAGCTTTCTTT	CASSLAEAALNTEAFF
TRBD2	few	TRBV15	TRBJ2-2	TGTGCCACCAGCAGAGAACGTACAGGGGGCGCGACTAGCGGGAGAACCGGGGAGCTGTTTTTT	CATSRERTGGATSGRTGELFF
NA	NA	TRBV4-1	TRBJ2-1	TGCGCCAGCAGCCAAGATAGGGGAGCGGTCTCCTACAATGAGCAGTTCTTC	CASSQDRGAVSYNEQFF
NA	NA	TRBV7-9	TRBJ2-4	TGTGCCAGCAGCCGGACGCAAGGGTCGAACATTCAGTACTTC	CASSRTQGSNIQYF
NA	NA	TRBV27	TRBJ2-7	TGTGCCAGCAGTTTAAACAGCTTTTACGAGCAGTACTTC	CASSLNSFYEQYF
NA	NA	TRBV27	TRBJ2-7	TGTGCCAGCACCTCCTACGGGGGAAACTACGAGCAGTACTTC	CASTSYGGNYEQYF
TRBD2	NA	TRBV5-1	TRBJ2-7	TGCGCCAGCAGATTAGCGGGGAGCTCCTACGAGCAGTACTTC	CASRLAGSSYEQYF
NA	NA	TRBV7-6	TRBJ1-4	TGTGCCAGCAACTTTGGCGGGGGGACTAATGAAAAACTGTTTTTT	CASNFGGGTNEKLFF
TRBD1	once	TRBV19	TRBJ2-2	TGTGCCAGTAGACGGACAGGAACGAACACCGGGGAGCTGTTTTTT	CASRRTGTNTGELFF
NA	NA	TRBV27	TRBJ2-7	TGTGCCAGCAGCCTCGGGGACGAGCAGTACTTC	CASSLGDEQYF
NA	NA	TRBV19	TRBJ1-1	TGTGCCAGTAGTATGGGGGGGAGCAGGGACACTGAAGCTTTCTTT	CASSMGGSRDTEAFF
NA	NA	TRBV19	TRBJ2-3	TGTGCCACACATAGCGGCCAAGCGACAGATACGCAGTATTTT	CATHSGQATDTQYF
NA	NA	TRBV6-5	TRBJ1-5	TGTGCCAGCAGTTACTCCTCCGGTAGCAATCAGCCCCAGCATTTT	CASSYSSGSNQPQHF
NA	NA	TRBV7-3	TRBJ1-1	TGTGCCAGCAGCTCCCACGACCCCGATGAAGCTTTCTTT	CASSSHDPDEAFF
TRBD1	NA	TRBV25-1	TRBJ1-4	TGTGCCAGCAGCGGAGACAGGGAGACTAATGAAAAACTGTTTTTT	CASSGDRETNEKLFF
TRBD2	NA	TRBV6-6	TRBJ2-1	TGTGCCAGCAGTGTTCGTAGCGGGAGTGAAGATGAGCAGTTCTTC	CASSVRSGSEDEQFF
TRBD1	NA	TRBV19	TRBJ1-1	TGTGCCAGTATGAAATCGCCAGGGGGAACGACTGAAGCTTTCTTT	CASMKSPGGTTEAFF